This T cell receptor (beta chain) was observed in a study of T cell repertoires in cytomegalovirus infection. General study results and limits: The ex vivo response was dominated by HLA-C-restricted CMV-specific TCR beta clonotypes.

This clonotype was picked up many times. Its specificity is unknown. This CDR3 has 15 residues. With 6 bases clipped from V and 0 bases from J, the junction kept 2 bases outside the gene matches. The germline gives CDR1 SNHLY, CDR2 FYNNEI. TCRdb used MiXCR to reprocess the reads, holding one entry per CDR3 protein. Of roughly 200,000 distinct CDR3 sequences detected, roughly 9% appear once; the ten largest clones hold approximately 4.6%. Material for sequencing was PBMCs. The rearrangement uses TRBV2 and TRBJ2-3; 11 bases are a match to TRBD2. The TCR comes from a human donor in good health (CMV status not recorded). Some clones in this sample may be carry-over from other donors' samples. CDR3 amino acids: CASRGTSGSTDTQYF. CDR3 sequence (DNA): TGTGCCAGCAGGGGGACTAGCGGTAGCACAGATACGCAGTATTTT. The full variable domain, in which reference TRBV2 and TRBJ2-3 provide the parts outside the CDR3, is EPEVTQTPSHQVTQMGQEVILRCVPISNHLYFYWYRQILGQKVEFLVSFYNNEISEKSEIFDDQFSVERPDGSNFTLKIRSTKLEDSAMYFCASRGTSGSTDTQYFGPGTRLTVL.